The subject of this entry is one TCR beta chain. The source of the sample is a study of blood T cell repertoires in COVID-19. At the level of the study: Samples came from the United States, Italy and Spain, spanning acute and convalescent COVID-19. The analysed material was cDNA or gDNA that came from T cells, B-cell-depleted T cells, or PBMCs.

Original methodology: Amplification with reference gene primers provided the estimates of nucleated cell counts. Some clones are missing from TCRdb's copy, which holds only in-frame ones; the method was immunoSEQ multiplex PCR. For V, J and clone size, that table is used; D and trimming come from the DNA. The data contain around 230,000 clones, less than 85% of them singletons. V dropped 0 bases and J dropped 3 bases, with 5 bases sitting between them. This CDR3 spans 13 amino acids. Germline CDR1 reads SGHVS; CDR2 reads FNYEAQ. Sequenced material: peripheral blood. The V gene is TRBV7-6, the J gene TRBJ1-1; no definite D call. The TCR originated in a woman aged 70-85 years with active or convalescent COVID-19. The CDR3 nucleotides read TGTGCCAGCAGCTTAGCAGGAGACACTGAAGCTTTCTTT. Its translation is CASSLAGDTEAFF.